Shown below are 4 T cell receptor beta chains from a single sample sequenced in a study of T cell clonotyping in hematopoietic cell transplantation. The data were produced by immunoSEQ multiplex PCR, yet TCRdb's version contains in-frame clones alone and is incomplete. The table records 12,000 to 15,000 clones, about 56% of them present only once. Sample: PBMCs. The receptors shown here come from a human donor who either received an allogeneic hematopoietic cell transplant for a myeloid malignancy or was a related donor (not recorded which). Some clones in this sample may be carry-over from other donors' samples.

The rearrangement uses TRBV29-1 and TRBJ1-4; 7 positions match TRBD1. V was clipped by 6 bases and J by 8 bases; unmatched bases: 9. CDR3 size: 13 residues. CDR1 is SQVTM and CDR2 is ANQGSEA in the germline V gene. For the CDR3, the DNA is TGCAGCGTCGGATCCAGGGGGAGCGAAAAACTGTTTTTT. This codes for CSVGSRGSEKLFF.

This clone was seen only a few times. The chain recombines TRBV6-5 with TRBJ2-5; weak D call: TRBD2 (5 bases). Trimming took off 6 bases at V and 3 bases at J, with 17 bases between the two ends. The CDR3 totals 15 residues. Germline assignment: CDR1 MNHEY and CDR2 SVGAGI. Here the CDR3 DNA reads TGTGCCAGCAGCCCGGAAGAACTAGTTAAAGAGACCCAGTACTTC. Translated: CASSPEELVKETQYF.

This chain uses TRBV5-1 with TRBJ2-3; 8 nucleotides match TRBD2. The J segment lost 4 bases and the V segment lost 4 bases, leaving 8 bases of the junction unmatched. This CDR3 contains 15 residues. Germline-derived CDR1 and CDR2 are SGHRS and YFSETQ. The CDR3 is CASSQSGGGADTQYF. CDR3 DNA: TGCGCCAGCAGCCAGAGCGGGGGTGGGGCAGATACGCAGTATTTT.

V usage is TRBV25-1 and J usage is TRBJ1-2; D perhaps matches TRBD1 (5 bases). The germline V gene encodes CDR1 MGHDK and CDR2 SYGVNS. V dropped 6 bases and J dropped 2 bases, with 13 bases sitting between them. The CDR3 consists of 14 residues. CDR3 region: CASRADGGNYGYTF. In DNA form, the CDR3 reads TGTGCCAGCAGAGCCGATGGGGGGAACTATGGCTACACCTTC.